What follows are 18 T cell receptor beta chains derived from one specimen sequenced in a study of monozygotic twins with inflammatory bowel disease (dated by TCRdb to between 2017 and 2020). The library was generated by 5' RACE. The instrument given in TCRdb is Illumina HiSeq 2500. Once TCRdb had reprocessed the reads, it stored one entry per CDR3 protein sequence and supplied no DNA. The record for this sample contains approximately 140,000 distinct CDR3 sequences. 2% to 3% of the sample is in the top ten clones. What was sequenced was blood. These receptors all come from a human donor with ulcerative colitis or Crohn's disease, or a healthy co-twin of an affected twin (not recorded which).

The chain recombines TRBV7-2 with TRBJ1-2; TCRdb calls TRBD1, which cannot be checked without DNA. Germline values: CDR1 SGHTA, CDR2 FQGNSA. The CDR3 consists of 15 residues. CDR3 sequence: CASSVSGTPTRGYTF.

The chain combines TRBV12-3 or TRBV12-4 with TRBJ1-6. The CDR3 consists of 15 residues. CDR3 loop: CASSLVSGRNSPLHF.

The CDR3 reads CSARRRREGPYNEQFF. The V and J genes are TRBV20-1 and TRBJ2-1; TCRdb names TRBD2, which stays unverified in the absence of DNA. Germline CDR1 DFQATT, CDR2 SNEGSKA (reference sequence). CDR3 length: 16 amino acids.

This CDR3 reads CASSQERGRTYEQYF. V is TRBV14 and J is TRBJ2-7. Germline values: CDR1 SGHDN, CDR2 FVKESK. The CDR3 has 15 residues.

The chain has TRBV20-1 and TRBJ2-3; TCRdb names TRBD1, which stays unverified in the absence of DNA. Germline V gives CDR1 DFQATT, CDR2 SNEGSKA (reference sequence). The CDR3 runs to 16 residues. The CDR3 spells CSARAPRGGLTDTQYF.

The chain uses TRBV20-1 and TRBJ2-1; the D call from TCRdb, TRBD2, cannot be confirmed without DNA. The germline CDR1 and CDR2 sequences are DFQATT and SNEGSKA (reference sequence). The CDR3 totals 15 residues. The CDR3 spells CSAGTWTSGYNEQFF.

The chain joins TRBV5-4 to TRBJ1-2; no DNA is available, so the TRBD1 call from TCRdb remains unchecked. The CDR3 length is 12 residues. The germline V gene encodes CDR1 SGHNT and CDR2 YYREEE (reference sequence). CDR3 loop: CASSANREREVF.

The J gene is TRBJ1-1, the V gene TRBV5-6. The CDR3 covers 15 residues. Germline CDR1 and CDR2: SGHDT and YYEEEE. This CDR3 reads CASSSPTMGYTEAFF. The full variable domain, its missing parts supplied by reference TRBV5-6 and TRBJ1-1, is DAGVTQSPTHLIKTRGQQVTLRCSPKSGHDTVSWYQQALGQGPQFIFQYYEEEERQRGNFPDRFSGHQFPNYSSELNVNALLLGDSALYLCASSSPTMGYTEAFFGQGTRLTVV.

V is TRBV30 and J is TRBJ2-1; TCRdb designates TRBD1, a call that cannot be tested without DNA. Germline V gene data show CDR1 as GTSNPN and CDR2 as SVGIG (reference sequence). This CDR3 comprises 15 residues. CDR3 sequence reads: CAWSVSPTGPNEQFF.

The chain couples TRBV10-3 to TRBJ1-1; the D call from TCRdb, TRBD1, cannot be confirmed without DNA. Germline loops: CDR1 ENHRY, CDR2 SYGVKD. The CDR3 has 16 amino acids. The CDR3 sequence: CAISESEEALLAEAFF.

V is TRBV20-1 and J is TRBJ2-1; lacking DNA, the TRBD1 call made by TCRdb goes unchecked. Germline V gene lookup returns CDR1 DFQATT and CDR2 SNEGSKA (reference sequence). This CDR3 contains 14 residues. This CDR3 is CSARAGQGDNEQFF.

The CDR3 is CASSLGQGITEAFF. The J gene is TRBJ1-1, the V gene TRBV6-5; the D call of TRBD1 rests on TCRdb alone, since no DNA is present to check it. The CDR3 runs 14 residues. In germline, CDR1 is MNHEY, CDR2 SVGAGI.

The chain links TRBV20-1 to TRBJ1-6. CDR1 is DFQATT, CDR2 SNEGSKA, per germline (reference sequence). This CDR3 has 15 amino acids. This chain's CDR3 is CSARSGGRRNSPLHF.

V gene TRBV12-3 or TRBV12-4 combines with J gene TRBJ1-4; TCRdb designates TRBD1, a call that cannot be tested without DNA. This CDR3 is 16 amino acids long. CDR3 residues: CASRGEKQGHGEKLFF.

This sequence joins TRBV11-2 and TRBJ1-1. Per germline, CDR1 SGHAT and CDR2 FQNNGV. The CDR3 covers 17 residues. The CDR3 protein is CASSLLGRIGRDTEAFF.

V is TRBV7-9 and J is TRBJ2-1; TCRdb proposes TRBD2, but this gene call is untestable without DNA. The CDR3 is 17 residues long. In germline, CDR1 is SEHNR, CDR2 FQNEAQ (reference sequence). The CDR3 spells CASSLVFGTSSHNEQFF.

The V gene is TRBV18, the J gene TRBJ1-1; TCRdb lists TRBD1, though no DNA is available to test this call. The CDR3 is 15 amino acids. Germline CDR1 and CDR2: KGHSH and LQKENI. CDR3 sequence: CASSPFLQGATEAFF. Complete variable domain (other parts from reference TRBV18 and TRBJ1-1): NAGVMQNPRHLVRRRGQEARLRCSPMKGHSHVYWYRQLPEEGLKFMVYLQKENIIDESGMPKERFSAEFPKEGPSILRIQQVVRGDSAAYFCASSPFLQGATEAFFGQGTRLTVV.

This chain joins TRBV3-1 and TRBJ2-1; absent DNA, TCRdb's TRBD1 call cannot be checked. This CDR3 spans 16 amino acids. Germline values: CDR1 LGHDT, CDR2 YNNKEL (reference sequence). The CDR3: CASSQGWGIGYNEQFF.